This T cell receptor beta chain was obtained from a study of neoadjuvant nivolumab and ipilimumab in lung cancer. Repertoires were generated with immunoSEQ multiplex PCR, while TCRdb's copy carries only in-frame clones and drops some. This sample has over 45,000 clones, with more than 85% found just once. Germline CDR1 is GTSNPN and CDR2 is SVGIG (reference sequence). This CDR3 is built from 15 residues. After removal of 2 bases from V and 5 bases from J, the junction contained 7 bases not matched to a gene. The chain is built from TRBV30 and TRBJ2-5, with 11 bases lining up with TRBD2. The TCR was taken from an adult with non-small cell lung cancer. Some clones in this sample may be carry-over from other donors' samples. This specimen consisted of blood, obtained before neoadjuvant nivolumab, alone or with ipilimumab. CDR3 nucleotides: TGTGCCTGGAGTATAGCGGGAGGGCCTTTGGAGACCCAGTACTTC. This encodes CAWSIAGGPLETQYF.